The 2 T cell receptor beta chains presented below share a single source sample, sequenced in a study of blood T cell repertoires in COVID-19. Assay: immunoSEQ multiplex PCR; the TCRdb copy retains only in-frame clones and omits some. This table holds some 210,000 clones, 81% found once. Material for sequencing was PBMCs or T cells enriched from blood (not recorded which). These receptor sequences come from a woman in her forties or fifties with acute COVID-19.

The CDR3 DNA follows: TGTGCCAGCAGTCCTACTACAGGGGGCGCATTCAACATTCAGTACTTC. Residues: CASSPTTGGAFNIQYF. V and J are TRBV2 and TRBJ2-4; 9 nucleotides line up with TRBD1. V trimming: 5 bases; J trimming: 7 bases; junction bases outside the gene matches: 12. The germline CDR1 and CDR2 sequences are SNHLY and FYNNEI. This CDR3 region has 16 residues.

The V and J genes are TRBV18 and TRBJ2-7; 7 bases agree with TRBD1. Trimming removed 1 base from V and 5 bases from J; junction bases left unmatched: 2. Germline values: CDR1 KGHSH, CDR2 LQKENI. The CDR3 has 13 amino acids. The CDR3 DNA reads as TGTGCCAGCTCACCACAAGGGGGCGACGAGCAGTACTTC. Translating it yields CASSPQGGDEQYF.